Below, 4 T cell receptor beta chains from the same sample are listed, as sequenced in a study of blood T cell repertoires in COVID-19. The protocol was immunoSEQ multiplex PCR, while the TCRdb copy is restricted to in-frame clones and leaves out a portion. Of fewer than 250,000 clones listed, around 80% are singletons. Sequenced: peripheral blood. These receptor sequences come from a woman between 50 and 59 years old with acute or convalescent COVID-19.

V and J are TRBV28 and TRBJ2-1; 10 bases are a match to TRBD2. CDR1 is MDHEN and CDR2 is SYDVKM in the germline V gene. V shed 4 bases and J 9 bases; nucleotides not matched to a gene: 6. The CDR3 runs to 14 residues. The CDR3 DNA reads TGTGCCAGCAGTTCTAGCGGGAGTAGGGTTGAGCAGTTCTTC. Amino acids: CASSSSGSRVEQFF.

V gene TRBV4-3 combines with J gene TRBJ2-7; TRBD2 matches 8 bases. The ends lost 0 bases at V and 4 bases at J; junction bases unmatched: 8. The CDR3 length is 16 residues. Germline lookup yields CDR1 LGHNA and CDR2 YSLEER. CDR3: CASSQDSGGDGYEQYF. CDR3 in DNA: TGCGCCAGCAGCCAAGATTCGGGAGGGGACGGGTACGAGCAGTACTTC.

J is TRBJ2-7 and V is TRBV10-3; TRBD2 might be the D (6 bases). V was shortened by 3 bases and J by 1 base, with 16 bases between the two germline ends. This CDR3 spans 16 amino acids. Germline assignment: CDR1 ENHRY and CDR2 SYGVKD. For the CDR3, the DNA is TGTGCCATCAGTGAAGGACTACTCCGAAGATCCTACGAGCAGTACTTC. Residues: CAISEGLLRRSYEQYF.

The chain carries TRBV2 and TRBJ1-1, with D unclear. Per germline, CDR1 SNHLY and CDR2 FYNNEI. Deletions cut 9 bases from V and 9 bases from J, with 14 bases between. This CDR3 has 11 amino acids. DNA for the CDR3: TGTGCCAGTTTCAGGAATCTACAAGCTTTCTTT. Amino acids: CASFRNLQAFF.